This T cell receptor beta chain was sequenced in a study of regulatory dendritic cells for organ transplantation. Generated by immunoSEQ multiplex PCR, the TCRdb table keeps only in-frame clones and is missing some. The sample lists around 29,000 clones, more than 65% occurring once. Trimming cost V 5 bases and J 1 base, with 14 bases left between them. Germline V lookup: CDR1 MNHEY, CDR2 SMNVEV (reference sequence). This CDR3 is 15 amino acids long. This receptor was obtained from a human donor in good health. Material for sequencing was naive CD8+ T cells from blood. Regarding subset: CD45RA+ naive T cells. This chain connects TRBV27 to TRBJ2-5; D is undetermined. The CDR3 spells CASSGPRESQETQYF. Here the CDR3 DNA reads TGTGCCAGCAGTGGTCCACGTGAGTCCCAAGAGACCCAGTACTTC.